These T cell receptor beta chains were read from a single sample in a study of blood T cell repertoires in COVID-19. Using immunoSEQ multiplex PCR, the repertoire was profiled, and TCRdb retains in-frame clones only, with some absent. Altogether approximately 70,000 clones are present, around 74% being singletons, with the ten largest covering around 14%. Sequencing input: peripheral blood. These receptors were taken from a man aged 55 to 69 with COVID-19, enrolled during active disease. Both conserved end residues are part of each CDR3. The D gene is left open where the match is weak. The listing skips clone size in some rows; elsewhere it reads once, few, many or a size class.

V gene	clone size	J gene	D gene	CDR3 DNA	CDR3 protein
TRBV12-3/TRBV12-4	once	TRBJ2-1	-	TGTGCCACCACACTCGACTCATACAATGAGCAGTTCTTC	CATTLDSYNEQFF
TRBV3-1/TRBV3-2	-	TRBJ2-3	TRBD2	TGTGCCAGCAGCCAGCTTTGGGCTAGCGGGGGGACTAACACAGATACGCAGTATTTT	CASSQLWASGGTNTDTQYF
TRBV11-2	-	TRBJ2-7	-	TGTGCCAGCAGCCCGGGACTGAGCTCCTACGAGCAGTACTTC	CASSPGLSSYEQYF
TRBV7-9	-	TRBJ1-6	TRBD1	TGTGCCAGCAGCTCCGGACAGGGGGTTATTTCACCCCTCCACTTT	CASSSGQGVISPLHF
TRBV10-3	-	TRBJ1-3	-	TGTGCCATCAGTGACAGGGCCTCTGGAAACACCATATATTTT	CAISDRASGNTIYF
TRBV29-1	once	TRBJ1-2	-	TGCAGCGTCCCCGGTGGGGAGGACTATGCGGGCTACACCTTC	CSVPGGEDYAGYTF
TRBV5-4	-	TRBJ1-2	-	TGTGCCAGCAGCGGGGGGGCTGACTATGGCTACACCTTC	CASSGGADYGYTF
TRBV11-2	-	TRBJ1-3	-	TGTGCCAGCAGCTTATACCAGGGTAGTGGAAACACCATATATTTT	CASSLYQGSGNTIYF
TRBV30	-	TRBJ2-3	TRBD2	TGTGCCTGGACTAGCGGGAGTAATACGCAGTATTTT	CAWTSGSNTQYF
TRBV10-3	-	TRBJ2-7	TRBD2	TGTGCCATCACCAGTAGCGGGAGCCCCTACGAGCAGTACTTC	CAITSSGSPYEQYF
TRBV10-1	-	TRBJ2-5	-	TGCGCCAGCAGTGAGTCGTTAGAAGAGACCCAGTACTTC	CASSESLEETQYF
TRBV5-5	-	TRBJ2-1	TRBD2	TGTGCCAGCAGCCGTGAAGCGGGGGGAAGCTACAATGAGCAGTTCTTC	CASSREAGGSYNEQFF
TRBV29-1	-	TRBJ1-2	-	TGCAGCGTCAGGGACGGCGGGGGTGGCTACACCTTC	CSVRDGGGGYTF
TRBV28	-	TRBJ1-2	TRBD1	TGTGCCAGCAGTTCTAGGACAGGGTGGGCTTATGGCTACACCTTC	CASSSRTGWAYGYTF
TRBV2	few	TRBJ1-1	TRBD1	TGTGCCAGCAGTGAATGGACAGGGTCTGAAGCTTTCTTT	CASSEWTGSEAFF
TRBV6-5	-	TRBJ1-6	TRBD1	TGTGCCAGCAGTTCCAGACAGGGTGGATCACCCCTCCACTTT	CASSSRQGGSPLHF
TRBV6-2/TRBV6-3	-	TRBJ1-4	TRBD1	TGTGCCAGCAGTTATCGGGGGACAGGCACTAATGAAAAACTGTTTTTT	CASSYRGTGTNEKLFF
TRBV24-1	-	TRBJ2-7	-	TGTGCCACCAGGGACACCCGATCCTACGAGCAGTACTTC	CATRDTRSYEQYF
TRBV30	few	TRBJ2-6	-	TGTGCCTGGAAGTTTTGGGGCGGTGGGGCCAACGTCCTGACTTTC	CAWKFWGGGANVLTF
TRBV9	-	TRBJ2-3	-	TGTGCCAGCAGCCTAAGAGGTCGGGGAGTTACAGATACGCAGTATTTT	CASSLRGRGVTDTQYF
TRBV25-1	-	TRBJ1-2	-	TGTGCCACCTCATATCGGGGTTCTCTTGGCTACACCTTC	CATSYRGSLGYTF
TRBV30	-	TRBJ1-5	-	TGTGCCTGGAGTGTACTGGGGACATTGGGCAATCAGCCCCAGCATTTT	CAWSVLGTLGNQPQHF
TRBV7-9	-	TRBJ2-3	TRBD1	TGTGCCAGCAGCCCCTGGACAGGGGCCAACACAGATACGCAGTATTTT	CASSPWTGANTDTQYF
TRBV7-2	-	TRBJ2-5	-	TGTGCCAGCAGCCACACCCCCGGGGTTGGGGAGACCCAGTACTTC	CASSHTPGVGETQYF
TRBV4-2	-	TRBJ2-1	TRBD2	TGTGCCAGCAGCCAGGCGGGAGGGAATGAGCAGTTCTTC	CASSQAGGNEQFF
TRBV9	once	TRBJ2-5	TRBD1	TGTGCCAGCAGCGTCACAGGGGCTGGGGAGACCCAGTACTTC	CASSVTGAGETQYF
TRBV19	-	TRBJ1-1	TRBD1	TGTGCCAGTCAGGGGGAGAGCACTGAAGCTTTCTTT	CASQGESTEAFF
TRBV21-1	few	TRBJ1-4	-	TGTGCCAGCAGCAGAAACAGGGTTTTGTGTGAAAAACTGTTTTTT	CASSRNRVLCEKLFF
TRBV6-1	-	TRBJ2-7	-	TGTGCCAGCAGTGAAGATGCCAGGGGCAATTACGAGCAGTACTTC	CASSEDARGNYEQYF
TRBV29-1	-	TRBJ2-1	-	TGCAGCGTTGGAAGGGACACTAAAGGGAATGAGCAGTTCTTC	CSVGRDTKGNEQFF
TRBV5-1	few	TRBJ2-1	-	TGCGCCAGCAGCTTGAGAACTGACTTGGCCTACAATGAGCAGTTCTTC	CASSLRTDLAYNEQFF
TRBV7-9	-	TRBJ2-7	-	TGTGCCAGCAGCTCCCGGACAGAAATACCCTACGAGCAGTACTTC	CASSSRTEIPYEQYF
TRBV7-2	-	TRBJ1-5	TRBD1	TGTGCCAGCAGCTTAATGGGACAGGACCATCAGCCCCAGCATTTT	CASSLMGQDHQPQHF
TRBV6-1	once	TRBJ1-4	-	TGTGCCAGCAGTGAAGCCCCCAGAACTAATGAAAAACTGTTTTTT	CASSEAPRTNEKLFF
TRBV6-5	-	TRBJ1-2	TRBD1	TGTGCCAGCAGAATGACAGGGGTGGGACTCTACACCTTC	CASRMTGVGLYTF
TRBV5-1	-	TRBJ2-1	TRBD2	TGCGCCAGCAGCCCGGGACTAGCGGTAGGAGGTGAGCAGTTCTTC	CASSPGLAVGGEQFF
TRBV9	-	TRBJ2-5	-	TGTGCCAGCAGCGTAGGGGGGAGGTCGGGGCAAGAGACCCAGTACTTC	CASSVGGRSGQETQYF
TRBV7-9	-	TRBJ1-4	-	TGTGCCAGCAGCTCAGACTTCCATGAAAAACTGTTTTTT	CASSSDFHEKLFF
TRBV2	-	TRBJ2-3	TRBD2	TGTGCCAGCGGAAACGGACTAGAAAGCACAGATACGCAGTATTTT	CASGNGLESTDTQYF
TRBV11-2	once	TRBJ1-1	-	TGTGCCAGCAGCTTAGGAGCTGAAGCTTTCTTT	CASSLGAEAFF
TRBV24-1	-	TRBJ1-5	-	TGTGCCACCAGTGACACACAGGGAGACAGCAATCAGCCCCAGCATTTT	CATSDTQGDSNQPQHF
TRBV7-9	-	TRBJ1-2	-	TGTGCCAGCAGTCTTGCCGGTGCTCCCTCGGGCTACACCTTC	CASSLAGAPSGYTF
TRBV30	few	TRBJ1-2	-	TGTGCCTGGAGTGTAAGCAAGGGCTACACCTTC	CAWSVSKGYTF
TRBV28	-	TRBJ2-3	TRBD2	TGTGCCAGCCGTGACGCACTAGCGGGCCCCAGAGGCACAGATACGCAGTATTTT	CASRDALAGPRGTDTQYF